The rows below give T cell receptor beta chains drawn from one sample of a study of response to subunit inactivated influenza vaccine. TCRdb itself ran the RT-PCR reads through MiXCR, one entry per CDR3 protein. The sample shows around 580,000 distinct CDR3 sequences, around 15% of them seen only once. Sequenced here: PBMCs from blood, sampled roughly 12 days after vaccination. Every receptor here comes from a man aged 45 to 65 who received an inactivated influenza vaccine. Each CDR3 is given with its conserved first and last residue. A D gene is named only where the DNA matches it firmly. Where a row states a size, it is once, few, many or the class of an expanded clone; other rows omit it.

j_gene: TRBJ2-1
d_gene: TRBD2
v_gene: TRBV3-1
abundance: few
CDR3aa: CASSFQLASRNNEQFF
CDR3nt: TGTGCCAGCAGCTTCCAACTAGCGAGTAGGAACAATGAGCAGTTCTTC

j_gene: TRBJ2-3
d_gene: .
v_gene: TRBV7-9
abundance: few
CDR3aa: CASSLNMWAVGTDTQYF
CDR3nt: TGTGCCAGCAGCTTAAATATGTGGGCAGTCGGGACAGATACGCAGTATTTT

j_gene: TRBJ2-2
d_gene: .
v_gene: TRBV20-1
abundance: few
CDR3aa: CSASYKGGDTGELFF
CDR3nt: TGCAGTGCTAGTTACAAGGGGGGGGACACCGGGGAGCTGTTTTTT

j_gene: TRBJ2-1
d_gene: TRBD2
v_gene: TRBV6-2/TRBV6-3
abundance: .
CDR3aa: CASKKLAGVWDEQFF
CDR3nt: TGTGCCAGCAAAAAATTAGCGGGAGTTTGGGATGAGCAGTTCTTC

j_gene: TRBJ2-1
d_gene: TRBD1
v_gene: TRBV28
abundance: .
CDR3aa: CASRWGQGAYNEQFF
CDR3nt: TGTGCCAGCAGGTGGGGACAGGGGGCCTACAATGAGCAGTTCTTC

j_gene: TRBJ2-3
d_gene: .
v_gene: TRBV20-1
abundance: .
CDR3aa: CSAPRGAKSTDTQYF
CDR3nt: TGCAGTGCTCCCCGCGGCGCTAAGAGCACAGATACGCAGTATTTT

j_gene: TRBJ2-7
d_gene: TRBD2
v_gene: TRBV7-8
abundance: few
CDR3aa: CASSLVFSGSSYEQYF
CDR3nt: TGTGCCAGCAGCTTAGTTTTCAGCGGGAGCTCCTACGAGCAGTACTTC

j_gene: TRBJ2-7
d_gene: TRBD1
v_gene: TRBV6-1
abundance: .
CDR3aa: CASRRDRPYEQYF
CDR3nt: TGTGCCAGCAGACGGGACAGACCTTACGAGCAGTACTTC

j_gene: TRBJ2-6
d_gene: .
v_gene: TRBV10-2
abundance: .
CDR3aa: CASSESFRSAGANVLTF
CDR3nt: TGCGCCAGCAGTGAGTCTTTCCGCTCAGCGGGGGCCAACGTCCTGACTTTC

j_gene: TRBJ1-1
d_gene: .
v_gene: TRBV12-2
abundance: .
CDR3aa: CASRLEPAFEAFF
CDR3nt: TGTGCAAGTCGCTTAGAACCGGCTTTTGAAGCTTTCTTT

j_gene: TRBJ1-2
d_gene: .
v_gene: TRBV7-2
abundance: .
CDR3aa: CASELAVHYGYTF
CDR3nt: TGTGCCAGCGAACTAGCCGTTCACTATGGCTACACCTTC

j_gene: TRBJ2-3
d_gene: TRBD2
v_gene: TRBV20-1
abundance: .
CDR3aa: CSARTSGTRDTQYF
CDR3nt: TGCAGTGCTAGGACTAGCGGGACACGAGATACGCAGTATTTT

j_gene: TRBJ2-7
d_gene: TRBD1
v_gene: TRBV5-6
abundance: .
CDR3aa: CASSLDRGKEQYF
CDR3nt: TGTGCCAGCAGCCTGGACAGGGGGAAAGAGCAGTACTTC

j_gene: TRBJ2-1
d_gene: TRBD2
v_gene: TRBV4-3
abundance: many
CDR3aa: CASSSGAGGYNEQFF
CDR3nt: TGCGCCAGCAGCTCTGGAGCGGGAGGGTACAATGAGCAGTTCTTC

j_gene: TRBJ2-7
d_gene: TRBD1
v_gene: TRBV7-3
abundance: .
CDR3aa: CASSITGGESYEQYF
CDR3nt: TGTGCCAGCAGCATTACAGGGGGCGAATCCTACGAGCAGTACTTC

j_gene: TRBJ2-7
d_gene: .
v_gene: TRBV15
abundance: few
CDR3aa: CATSRGRTDSYEQYF
CDR3nt: TGTGCCACCAGCAGAGGTCGGACAGATTCCTACGAGCAGTACTTC

j_gene: TRBJ1-1
d_gene: .
v_gene: TRBV10-3
abundance: once
CDR3aa: CAISPQNTEAFF
CDR3nt: TGTGCCATCAGTCCCCAGAACACTGAAGCTTTCTTT

j_gene: TRBJ2-2
d_gene: .
v_gene: TRBV15
abundance: .
CDR3aa: CATSVRLGAGGELFF
CDR3nt: TGTGCCACCAGCGTAAGACTAGGAGCGGGCGGGGAGCTGTTTTTT

j_gene: TRBJ2-5
d_gene: TRBD1
v_gene: TRBV5-1
abundance: .
CDR3aa: CASSLGRTGGQETQYF
CDR3nt: TGCGCCAGCAGCTTGGGACGGACAGGAGGCCAAGAGACCCAGTACTTC

j_gene: TRBJ1-4
d_gene: .
v_gene: TRBV5-1
abundance: many
CDR3aa: CASSPRGGEKLFF
CDR3nt: TGCGCCAGCAGCCCACGGGGAGGAGAAAAACTGTTTTTT

j_gene: TRBJ1-6
d_gene: .
v_gene: TRBV20-1
abundance: few
CDR3aa: CSAFPTPNSPLHF
CDR3nt: TGCAGTGCTTTCCCAACGCCGAATTCACCCCTCCACTTT

j_gene: TRBJ2-5
d_gene: TRBD2
v_gene: TRBV4-1
abundance: .
CDR3aa: CASSQAGGLETQYF
CDR3nt: TGCGCCAGCAGCCAAGCGGGGGGGTTGGAGACCCAGTACTTC

j_gene: TRBJ2-1
d_gene: .
v_gene: TRBV7-9
abundance: few
CDR3aa: CASSFHRQVYNEQFF
CDR3nt: TGTGCCAGCAGCTTCCATCGACAGGTTTACAATGAGCAGTTCTTC

j_gene: TRBJ1-2
d_gene: .
v_gene: TRBV6-5
abundance: many
CDR3aa: CASSPAQGGGYGYTF
CDR3nt: TGTGCCAGCTCCCCCGCCCAGGGCGGTGGATATGGCTACACCTTC

j_gene: TRBJ2-1
d_gene: .
v_gene: TRBV27
abundance: many
CDR3aa: CASRFYNEQFF
CDR3nt: TGTGCCAGCCGATTCTACAATGAGCAGTTCTTC

j_gene: TRBJ1-5
d_gene: TRBD1
v_gene: TRBV2
abundance: few
CDR3aa: CASMWDRDRPQHF
CDR3nt: TGTGCCAGCATGTGGGACAGGGATCGGCCCCAGCATTTT

j_gene: TRBJ2-5
d_gene: TRBD2
v_gene: TRBV7-6
abundance: .
CDR3aa: CASSPAGGHVGETQYF
CDR3nt: TGTGCCAGCAGCCCAGCGGGGGGCCATGTAGGGGAGACCCAGTACTTC

j_gene: TRBJ2-7
d_gene: .
v_gene: TRBV20-1
abundance: few
CDR3aa: CSATPGPARGGEQYF
CDR3nt: TGCAGTGCTACCCCAGGTCCAGCGAGGGGCGGTGAGCAGTACTTC

j_gene: TRBJ1-1
d_gene: .
v_gene: TRBV7-2
abundance: many
CDR3aa: CASSLEQGLATEAFF
CDR3nt: TGTGCCAGCAGCTTAGAGCAGGGATTGGCGACTGAAGCTTTCTTT

j_gene: TRBJ1-5
d_gene: .
v_gene: TRBV7-2
abundance: few
CDR3aa: CASSLRTGLGQPQHF
CDR3nt: TGTGCCAGCAGCTTAAGAACAGGGCTGGGTCAGCCCCAGCATTTT

j_gene: TRBJ2-2
d_gene: .
v_gene: TRBV19
abundance: .
CDR3aa: CASEQRMGELFF
CDR3nt: TGTGCCAGTGAACAGCGAATGGGGGAGCTGTTTTTT

j_gene: TRBJ2-7
d_gene: .
v_gene: TRBV20-1
abundance: few
CDR3aa: CSATSLASSYEQYF
CDR3nt: TGCAGTGCCACCTCTCTAGCGAGCTCCTACGAGCAGTACTTC

j_gene: TRBJ2-5
d_gene: .
v_gene: TRBV6-2/TRBV6-3
abundance: .
CDR3aa: CASSPGTRGTQYF
CDR3nt: TGTGCCAGCAGCCCCGGGACCCGAGGTACCCAGTACTTC

j_gene: TRBJ2-7
d_gene: TRBD1
v_gene: TRBV3-1
abundance: many
CDR3aa: CASSQVGQPRQYF
CDR3nt: TGTGCCAGCAGCCAAGTGGGACAGCCCAGGCAGTACTTC

j_gene: TRBJ2-3
d_gene: TRBD2
v_gene: TRBV5-1
abundance: few
CDR3aa: CASSSPGLAGGWDTQYF
CDR3nt: TGCGCCAGCAGCAGTCCGGGACTAGCGGGGGGATGGGATACGCAGTATTTT

j_gene: TRBJ2-2
d_gene: TRBD2
v_gene: TRBV24-1
abundance: .
CDR3aa: CATSDASGSSYTGELFF
CDR3nt: TGTGCCACCAGTGATGCTAGCGGGAGCTCGTACACCGGGGAGCTGTTTTTT

j_gene: TRBJ1-1
d_gene: .
v_gene: TRBV9
abundance: .
CDR3aa: CASSVGGVPNTEAFF
CDR3nt: TGTGCCAGCAGCGTAGGGGGGGTGCCCAACACTGAAGCTTTCTTT

j_gene: TRBJ1-6
d_gene: TRBD1
v_gene: TRBV11-2
abundance: .
CDR3aa: CASSSHDRGHSPLHF
CDR3nt: TGTGCCAGCAGCTCCCACGACAGGGGCCATTCACCCCTCCACTTT

j_gene: TRBJ2-7
d_gene: .
v_gene: TRBV27
abundance: .
CDR3aa: CASSSTRDTFYEQYF
CDR3nt: TGTGCCAGCAGCAGTACCCGGGACACCTTCTACGAGCAGTACTTC

j_gene: TRBJ1-4
d_gene: .
v_gene: TRBV4-3
abundance: few
CDR3aa: CASSQERPSTNEKLFF
CDR3nt: TGCGCCAGCAGCCAAGAACGTCCTTCAACTAATGAAAAACTGTTTTTT

j_gene: TRBJ2-5
d_gene: TRBD2
v_gene: TRBV12-3/TRBV12-4
abundance: .
CDR3aa: CASSFRPLAGETQYF
CDR3nt: TGTGCCAGCAGTTTCAGACCACTAGCGGGAGAGACCCAGTACTTC

j_gene: TRBJ2-3
d_gene: .
v_gene: TRBV27
abundance: few
CDR3aa: CASSLYLSSSATDTQYF
CDR3nt: TGTGCCAGCAGTTTATATCTCTCTAGCAGCGCCACAGATACGCAGTATTTT

j_gene: TRBJ2-5
d_gene: .
v_gene: TRBV5-1
abundance: .
CDR3aa: CASSRPGARQETQYF
CDR3nt: TGCGCCAGCAGCCGCCCCGGGGCGAGGCAAGAGACCCAGTACTTC

j_gene: TRBJ2-3
d_gene: TRBD2
v_gene: TRBV14
abundance: .
CDR3aa: CASSQGFGEGPDTQYF
CDR3nt: TGTGCCAGCAGCCAAGGATTTGGGGAGGGCCCAGATACGCAGTATTTT

j_gene: TRBJ1-3
d_gene: .
v_gene: TRBV7-2
abundance: few
CDR3aa: CASSKDPAWGNTIYF
CDR3nt: TGTGCCAGCAGCAAAGACCCGGCTTGGGGAAACACCATATATTTT

j_gene: TRBJ2-2
d_gene: .
v_gene: TRBV12-3/TRBV12-4
abundance: many
CDR3aa: CASSSGANTGELFF
CDR3nt: TGTGCCAGCAGTTCCGGGGCTAACACCGGGGAGCTGTTTTTT

j_gene: TRBJ2-4
d_gene: .
v_gene: TRBV27
abundance: few
CDR3aa: CASSFGGQAKNIQYF
CDR3nt: TGTGCCAGCAGTTTCGGGGGGCAGGCCAAAAACATTCAGTACTTC

j_gene: TRBJ2-7
d_gene: .
v_gene: TRBV28
abundance: .
CDR3aa: CASTWGRAHEQYF
CDR3nt: TGTGCCAGCACCTGGGGCAGGGCCCACGAGCAGTACTTC

j_gene: TRBJ1-2
d_gene: .
v_gene: TRBV18
abundance: .
CDR3aa: CASSPITGDYGYTF
CDR3nt: TGTGCCAGCTCACCAATAACGGGGGACTATGGCTACACCTTC

j_gene: TRBJ2-1
d_gene: .
v_gene: TRBV24-1
abundance: few
CDR3aa: CATSGQTNNEQFF
CDR3nt: TGTGCCACCAGTGGTCAGACCAACAATGAGCAGTTCTTC

j_gene: TRBJ2-7
d_gene: .
v_gene: TRBV18
abundance: few
CDR3aa: CASSPPETVLNEQYF
CDR3nt: TGTGCCAGCTCACCACCGGAGACAGTGCTCAACGAGCAGTACTTC

j_gene: TRBJ2-3
d_gene: TRBD2
v_gene: TRBV6-1
abundance: .
CDR3aa: CASRPGGANTQYF
CDR3nt: TGTGCCAGCAGGCCCGGGGGGGCCAATACGCAGTATTTT